These 32 T cell receptor beta chains share one sample of origin, sequenced in a study of T cells in Graves' hyperthyroidism and ophthalmopathy. RNA transcripts yielded amplified TCR beta CDR3 regions. The primer set for the first-round RT-PCR of the TCR CDR3 was HTBI. TCRdb reprocessed the multiplex PCR reads via MiXCR and lists one record per CDR3 protein. The data contain 300,000 to 450,000 distinct CDR3 sequences, approximately 15% of them seen just once; the ten biggest clones take up approximately 9.9%. The specimen was blood. The receptor source for this set is a woman in her sixties or seventies with Graves' hyperthyroidism.

This clonotype was counted only a few times. This CDR3 is CATSRDGQFGETQYF. The CDR3 DNA is TGTGCCACCAGCAGAGATGGGCAGTTCGGAGAGACCCAGTACTTC. V and J are TRBV15 and TRBJ2-5; D is undetermined. CDR1 and CDR2 (germline): LNHNV, YYDKDF (reference sequence). The CDR3 spans 15 residues. The ends were cut back, 0 bases at V and 4 bases at J, with 12 bases in the middle.

This clonotype was observed at least ten times. CDR3 nucleotide sequence: TGTGCCAGCAGTCATACCGGGACAGGGGGTTACGAGCAGTACTTC. As protein: CASSHTGTGGYEQYF. The chain links TRBV28 to TRBJ2-7, with 11 bases that match TRBD1. With V trimmed by 5 bases and J by 4 bases, 7 bases remained unmatched. CDR3 length: 15 residues. Per the germline V gene, CDR1 is MDHEN and CDR2 is SYDVKM.

This clonotype was observed a few times. Here the CDR3 reads CATRGTGEETQYF. The CDR3 DNA reads as TGTGCCACCAGAGGGACAGGGGAAGAGACCCAGTACTTC. The chain carries TRBV24-1 and TRBJ2-5, with 10 nucleotides matching TRBD1. Germline CDR1 KGHDR, CDR2 SFDVKD. The CDR3 runs to 13 residues. Losses at the gene ends were 7 bases for V and 3 bases for J; bases not matched to a gene: 1.

The sample holds many counts of this clonotype. The chain is built from TRBV20-1 and TRBJ2-5; D is possibly TRBD2 (6 bases). The V gene's germline CDR1 is DFQATT and CDR2 SNEGSKA (reference sequence). Trimming shortened V by 3 bases and J by 5 bases, and 19 bases separated the two germline ends. The CDR3 consists of 15 residues. The CDR3 DNA reads as TGCAGTGCTAGGCCGGGACTTAGGAGTAGGGAGACCCAGTACTTC. It yields the protein CSARPGLRSRETQYF.

Many counts were recorded for this clonotype. The V and J genes are TRBV5-6 and TRBJ2-3, with D perhaps matching TRBD1 (5 bases). This CDR3 is 16 amino acids long. Between the trimmed V and J ends, which lost 4 bases and 4 bases, there was a span of 19 bases. CDR1 and CDR2 from the germline V gene are SGHDT and YYEEEE. The chain's CDR3 is CASSPGWGQVSDTQYF. As DNA, the CDR3 is TGTGCCAGCAGCCCCGGGTGGGGCCAGGTGTCAGATACGCAGTATTTT.

This clonotype was observed at least ten times. This chain uses TRBV11-2 with TRBJ1-2, with D perhaps TRBD1 (6 bases). The CDR3 totals 15 residues. CDR1 and CDR2 from the germline V gene are SGHAT and FQNNGV. V lost 3 bases and J 2 bases, leaving 13 bases between the germline ends. In DNA, the CDR3 is TGTGCCAGCAGCTTCCCCGGGGGGCTGAACTATGGCTACACCTTC. Its protein product is CASSFPGGLNYGYTF.

The table lists this clonotype with many counts. The chain joins TRBV18 to TRBJ1-2; D perhaps matches TRBD1 (5 bases). The V gene's germline CDR1 is KGHSH and CDR2 LQKENI. This CDR3 comprises 14 residues. The ends were cut back, 4 bases at V and 4 bases at J, with 13 bases in the middle. CDR3 in DNA: TGTGCCAGCTCACTCGACGGGGCGGGCTATGGCTACACCTTC. It codes for CASSLDGAGYGYTF. Looking up the rest from reference TRBV18 and TRBJ1-2 gives the full variable domain: NAGVMQNPRHLVRRRGQEARLRCSPMKGHSHVYWYRQLPEEGLKFMVYLQKENIIDESGMPKERFSAEFPKEGPSILRIQQVVRGDSAAYFCASSLDGAGYGYTFGSGTRLTVV.

In its sample, this clonotype was seen many times. The V and J genes are TRBV28 and TRBJ1-5, with D uncertain. Trimming removed 10 bases from V and 6 bases from J, with 16 bases in between. CDR3 length: 13 residues. The germline V gene encodes CDR1 MDHEN and CDR2 SYDVKM. The CDR3 nucleotides are TGTGCCACTTACGGGGATGGGAGTCAGCCCCAGCATTTT. The encoded protein is CATYGDGSQPQHF.

This clonotype was seen at least ten times. The rearrangement links TRBV29-1 to TRBJ2-1; D perhaps matches TRBD2 (5 bases). CDR3 length equals 13 residues. Trimming stripped 3 bases from V and 8 bases from J, with 14 bases between. The germline V gene encodes CDR1 SQVTM and CDR2 ANQGSEA. The CDR3 protein is CSVEVAPGDEQFF. CDR3 nucleotide sequence: TGCAGCGTTGAGGTAGCGCCTGGGGATGAGCAGTTCTTC.

This chain links TRBV30 with TRBJ1-6, with a weak D call TRBD1 (6 bases). Trimming stripped 1 base from V and 10 bases from J, with 20 bases between. The CDR3 spans 16 residues. In germline, CDR1 is GTSNPN, CDR2 SVGIG (reference sequence). The DNA of the CDR3 is TGTGCCTGGAGTGCTCGCAGGGGCAGACAAACCTCACCCCTCCACTTT. Amino acids: CAWSARRGRQTSPLHF.

The V and J genes are TRBV12-3 or TRBV12-4 and TRBJ1-3, with TRBD1 matching over 10 bases. There are 15 residues in the CDR3. The V segment lost 6 bases and the J segment 2 bases; nucleotides outside the gene matches: 4. The chain's CDR3 is CASRGQGLTGNTIYF. The CDR3 DNA reads as TGTGCCAGCAGGGGACAGGGGCTGACTGGAAACACCATATATTTT.

This clonotype has ten or more counts. The genes are TRBV9 and TRBJ2-1, with TRBD2 matching over 11 bases. V shed 1 base and J 5 bases; nucleotides not matched to a gene: 14. The CDR3 extends over 19 amino acids. CDR1 and CDR2 from the germline V gene are SGDLS and YYNGEE. The CDR3 DNA reads as TGTGCCAGCAGCGTATCAGGACTAGCGGGCCCGTACCCCCACAATGAGCAGTTCTTC. Protein: CASSVSGLAGPYPHNEQFF. Variable domain in full (rest from reference TRBV9 and TRBJ2-1): DSGVTQTPKHLITATGQRVTLRCSPRSGDLSVYWYQQSLDQGLQFLIQYYNGEERAKGNILERFSAQQFPDLHSELNLSSLELGDSALYFCASSVSGLAGPYPHNEQFFGPGTRLTVL.

This clonotype was seen many times. This sequence joins TRBV9 and TRBJ1-1; no clear D. V lost 0 bases, J lost 2 bases, and 8 bases lay in between. From germline, CDR1 is SGDLS and CDR2 YYNGEE. The CDR3 runs to 14 residues. The CDR3 here is CASSVGGINTEAFF. In nucleotides, the CDR3 is TGTGCCAGCAGCGTAGGCGGTATCAACACTGAAGCTTTCTTT.

The sample holds many counts of this clonotype. This chain joins TRBV6-2 or TRBV6-3 and TRBJ2-1, with D possibly matching TRBD1 (6 bases). The CDR3 totals 13 residues. V lost 4 bases, J lost 6 bases, and 10 bases lay in between. In germline, CDR1 is MNHEY, CDR2 SVGEGT. This chain's CDR3 is CASSWGRGNEQFF. The CDR3, as DNA: TGTGCCAGCAGTTGGGGCAGGGGCAATGAGCAGTTCTTC.

Here the CDR3 DNA reads TGTGCCAGTCGACGGGGGGTTATAGGGAAACTGTTTTTT. It yields the protein CASRRGVIGKLFF. The chain carries TRBV19 and TRBJ1-4, with D tentatively TRBD1 (5 bases). From germline, CDR1 is LNHDA and CDR2 SQIVND (reference sequence). The ends were cut back, 8 bases at V and 11 bases at J, with 18 bases in the middle. This CDR3 has 13 amino acids.

This clonotype was counted at least ten times. This sequence joins TRBV20-1 and TRBJ2-5; TRBD2 agrees at 13 bases. V lost 4 bases, J lost 0 bases, and 2 bases stayed unmatched. The CDR3 has 15 amino acids. Germline lookup yields CDR1 DFQATT and CDR2 SNEGSKA (reference sequence). The CDR3 bases are TGCAGTGCTAAAGGGACTAGCGGGAACCAAGAGACCCAGTACTTC. It is translated as CSAKGTSGNQETQYF.

This rearrangement joins TRBV11-2 to TRBJ2-2; the match to TRBD2 covers 13 bases. The CDR3 consists of 17 residues. Germline assignment: CDR1 SGHAT and CDR2 FQNNGV. J lost 6 bases, V lost 5 bases, and 9 bases had no gene match. The CDR3 is CASSRTSGSVVSGELFF. In DNA, the CDR3 is TGTGCCAGCAGCAGGACTAGCGGGAGTGTAGTCTCCGGGGAGCTGTTTTTT.

This clonotype turned up a few times. The V call is TRBV20-1, the J call TRBJ2-7, with TRBD1 matching over 11 bases. V was pared by 5 bases and J by 4 bases, with 4 bases of the junction left unmatched. Germline CDR1 is DFQATT and CDR2 is SNEGSKA (reference sequence). This CDR3 has 13 amino acids. This chain's CDR3 is CSAERDRGYEQYF. The CDR3 DNA follows: TGCAGTGCTGAGAGGGACAGGGGGTACGAGCAGTACTTC.

This clonotype was seen only a few times. J is TRBJ2-5 and V is TRBV4-1; D uncertain. The germline V gene encodes CDR1 MGHRA and CDR2 YSYEKL. This CDR3 region has 15 residues. The V and J ends lost 0 bases and 2 bases respectively, with 10 bases between them. The CDR3 DNA follows: TGCGCCAGCAGCCAAGACGGTCGGAAGCAAGAGACCCAGTACTTC. Translated, it gives CASSQDGRKQETQYF.

This clonotype was seen at least ten times. This chain links TRBV3-1 with TRBJ2-1; 7 bases match TRBD2. The length of the CDR3 is 15 residues. Germline trimming cut 2 bases from V and 0 bases from J; bases unmatched to any gene: 1. Germline V lookup: CDR1 LGHDT, CDR2 YNNKEL (reference sequence). CDR3 amino acids: CASSQSGGSYNEQFF. The CDR3, as DNA: TGTGCCAGCAGCCAATCGGGGGGCTCCTACAATGAGCAGTTCTTC.

This clonotype was counted ten times or more. This sequence joins TRBV5-1 and TRBJ2-2; 7 nucleotides line up with TRBD1. Trimming at V came to 0 bases and at J to 2 bases, leaving 7 bases not matched to a gene. This CDR3 region has 17 residues. The V gene's germline CDR1 is SGHRS and CDR2 YFSETQ. The CDR3 nucleotides are TGCGCCAGCAGCTTGGATCCAGGGGGAATTAACACCGGGGAGCTGTTTTTT. As protein: CASSLDPGGINTGELFF.

This clonotype was detected many times. The chain has TRBV30 and TRBJ2-7, with 9 positions matching TRBD1. Looked up from germline, CDR1 is GTSNPN and CDR2 is SVGIG (reference sequence). The CDR3 spans 13 residues. Germline trimming cut 2 bases from V and 6 bases from J; bases unmatched to any gene: 5. CDR3 nucleotides: TGTGCCTGGAGTATAACAGGGGGCCTCGAGCAGTACTTC. The encoded protein is CAWSITGGLEQYF.

This chain joins TRBV25-1 and TRBJ2-7; D is perhaps TRBD2 (5 bases). This CDR3 is 13 amino acids long. Germline V gene data show CDR1 as MGHDK and CDR2 as SYGVNS. V shed 4 bases and J shed 7 bases, with 14 bases lying between them. Written as DNA, the CDR3 is TGTGCCAGCAGTGGAAGACCTCCGGGGGAGCAGTACTTC. Translating gives CASSGRPPGEQYF.

The chain couples TRBV29-1 to TRBJ2-1; maybe TRBD1 (5 bases). Per germline, CDR1 SQVTM and CDR2 ANQGSEA. Trimming removed 4 bases at V and 8 bases at J, with 12 bases between. The CDR3 has 12 residues. The CDR3 coding sequence is TGCAGCGTTGGCGGCAGGGCGTATGAGCAGTTCTTC. Amino acid sequence: CSVGGRAYEQFF.

This rearrangement joins TRBV28 to TRBJ2-5; TRBD2 matches at 15 bases. This CDR3 has 17 residues. The germline V gene has CDR1 MDHEN and CDR2 SYDVKM. With 3 bases clipped from V and 4 bases from J, the junction kept 6 bases outside the gene matches. CDR3 nucleotide sequence: TGTGCCAGCAGTTTGGGACTAGCGGGAGGTAGGGTAGAGACCCAGTACTTC. Translating it yields CASSLGLAGGRVETQYF.

This clonotype was observed many times. The J gene is TRBJ1-2, the V gene TRBV10-3, with D possibly TRBD1 on 5 matching bases. From germline, CDR1 is ENHRY and CDR2 SYGVKD. The V gene lost 3 bases and the J gene lost 5 bases, with 10 bases spanning the gap. The CDR3 length is 13 residues. The CDR3 nucleotides read TGTGCCATCAGTGACGGGGGTTCGTATGGCTACACCTTC. Its translation is CAISDGGSYGYTF.

The chain combines TRBV20-1 with TRBJ2-3, with TRBD1 matching over 9 bases. J gave up 1 base and V 3 bases, and 2 bases lay outside the gene matches. CDR1 DFQATT and CDR2 SNEGSKA come from the germline V gene (reference sequence). CDR3 length equals 14 residues. The CDR3 loop is CSASTGGGTDTQYF. As DNA, the CDR3 is TGCAGTGCTAGCACAGGGGGCGGCACAGATACGCAGTATTTT.

This clonotype was found many times. The chain joins TRBV7-9 to TRBJ2-7; TRBD2 matches 14 bases. V was clipped by 6 bases and J by 5 bases; unmatched bases: 3. CDR1 and CDR2 from the germline V gene are SEHNR and FQNEAQ (reference sequence). This CDR3 is built from 14 residues. Here the CDR3 reads CASSRLAGGNEQYF. The CDR3 nucleotides read TGTGCCAGCAGTCGACTAGCGGGAGGGAACGAGCAGTACTTC. Full variable domain (outside the CDR3, taken from reference TRBV7-9 and TRBJ2-7): DTGVSQNPRHKITKRGQNVTFRCDPISEHNRLYWYRQTLGQGPEFLTYFQNEAQLEKSRLLSDRFSAERPKGSFSTLEIQRTEQGDSAMYLCASSRLAGGNEQYFGPGTRLTVT.

This clonotype occurred a few times. The chain employs TRBV24-1 and TRBJ2-3, with D unclear. The CDR3 contains 14 residues. Germline assignment: CDR1 KGHDR and CDR2 SFDVKD. Trimming pared 10 bases from V and 1 base from J, leaving 14 bases between. The CDR3, as DNA: TGTGCCACAGACCCGGGCCTCGGCACAGATACGCAGTATTTT. Translating it yields CATDPGLGTDTQYF.

This clonotype appeared many times. The rearrangement links TRBV24-1 to TRBJ2-1; TRBD2 might be the D (5 bases). Germline V gene lookup returns CDR1 KGHDR and CDR2 SFDVKD. The CDR3 is made up of 16 amino acids. The V gene lost 2 bases and the J gene lost 7 bases, with 17 bases spanning the gap. The CDR3 region has the DNA TGTGCCACCAGTGATTCCCAAAAGGGAGCGTGGAATGAGCAGTTCTTC. It is translated as CATSDSQKGAWNEQFF.

This clonotype was detected many times. This chain joins TRBV28 and TRBJ2-6, with D tentatively TRBD1 or TRBD2 (6 bases each). Germline V lookup: CDR1 MDHEN, CDR2 SYDVKM. The length of the CDR3 is 16 residues. V lost 7 bases and J 2 bases, leaving 15 bases between the germline ends. CDR3 protein: CASTTSGAPGANVLTF. The CDR3 DNA follows: TGTGCCAGCACCACGTCGGGGGCCCCTGGGGCCAACGTCCTGACTTTC.

This clonotype came up many times. This chain links TRBV18 with TRBJ1-5; D gene unclear. Germline CDR1 is KGHSH and CDR2 is LQKENI. The CDR3 loop spans 14 amino acids. V was cut by 2 bases and J by 7 bases, with 12 bases left in between. CDR3 loop: CASSPGEGEQPQHF. The DNA for the CDR3 is TGTGCCAGCTCACCAGGGGAGGGAGAGCAGCCCCAGCATTTT.